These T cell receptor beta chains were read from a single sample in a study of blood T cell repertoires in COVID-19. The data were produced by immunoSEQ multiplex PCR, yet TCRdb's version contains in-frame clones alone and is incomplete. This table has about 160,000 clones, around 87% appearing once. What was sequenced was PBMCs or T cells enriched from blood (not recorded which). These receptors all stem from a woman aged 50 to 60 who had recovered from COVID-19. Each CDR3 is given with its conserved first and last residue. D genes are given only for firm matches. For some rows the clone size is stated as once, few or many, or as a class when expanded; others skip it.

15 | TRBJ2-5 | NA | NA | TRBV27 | TGTGCCAGCAGTTTATCCAGCGTCCGGGGAGAGACCCAGTACTTC | CASSLSSVRGETQYF
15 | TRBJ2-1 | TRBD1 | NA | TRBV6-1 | TGTGCCAGCAGTGAAGGCGGGACAGGAGGGAATGAGCAGTTCTTC | CASSEGGTGGNEQFF
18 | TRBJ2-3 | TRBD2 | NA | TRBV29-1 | TGCAGCGTTGGGGATGGACAGGTGCCAGGGACTAGCTGGGATACGCAGTATTTT | CSVGDGQVPGTSWDTQYF
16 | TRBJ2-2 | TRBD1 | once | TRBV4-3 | TGCGCCAGCAGCCAAGATGCGGGACAGGACACCGGGGAGCTGTTTTTT | CASSQDAGQDTGELFF
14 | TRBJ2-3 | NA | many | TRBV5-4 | TGTGCCAGCAGCCGTACTTTTGCTACAGATACGCAGTATTTT | CASSRTFATDTQYF
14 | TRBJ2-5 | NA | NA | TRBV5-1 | TGCGCCAGCAGCTTTAGAGGGTCCCAAGAGACCCAGTACTTC | CASSFRGSQETQYF
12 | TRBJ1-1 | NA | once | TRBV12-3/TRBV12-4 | TGTGCCAGCAGTTTTAGTGTGACTGAAGCTTTCTTT | CASSFSVTEAFF
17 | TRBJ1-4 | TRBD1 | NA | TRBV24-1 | TGTGCCACCAGTGACGGAACAGGGGGCGGCTGGAATGAAAAACTGTTTTTT | CATSDGTGGGWNEKLFF
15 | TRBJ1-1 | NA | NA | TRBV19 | TGTGCCAGTAGCCAGGGTAGGACGGAAAACACTGAAGCTTTCTTT | CASSQGRTENTEAFF
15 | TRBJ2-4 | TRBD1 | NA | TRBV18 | TGTGCCAGCTCACCCAGGGACAGGGTACAAAACATTCAGTACTTC | CASSPRDRVQNIQYF
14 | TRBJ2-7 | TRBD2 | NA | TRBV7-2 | TGTGCCAGCAGCTTCCGGACTAGCAGATACGAGCAGTACTTC | CASSFRTSRYEQYF
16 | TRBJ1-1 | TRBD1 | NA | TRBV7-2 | TGTGCCAGCAGCTTAGATTGGACAGGGGGCCTTACTGAAGCTTTCTTT | CASSLDWTGGLTEAFF
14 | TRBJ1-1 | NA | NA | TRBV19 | TGTGCCAGTAGTATGGTGGGGCGGATCACTGAAGCTTTCTTT | CASSMVGRITEAFF